Below, one T cell receptor beta chain is given with its context. The antigen is not known. The data originate from a study of Graves' ophthalmopathy and Graves' hyperthyroidism. Study conclusions and caveats: Blood repertoires reportedly contained most expanded thyroid clonotypes above 0.001 frequency.

CDR1 is SGHTA and CDR2 is FQGNSA in the germline V gene. The V and J ends lost 6 bases and 0 bases respectively, with 18 bases between them. The CDR3 consists of 16 residues. Transcripts of RNA were the source for amplifying TCR beta CDR3 regions. HTBI-primed first-round RT-PCR preceded second-round multiplex PCR. Each CDR3 protein is one row after TCRdb ran MiXCR on the multiplex PCR reads. The top ten hold 11% of the sample, which has over a million distinct CDR3 sequences, 36% seen once. Pregnant or lactating patients and those with other autoimmune diseases or uncontrolled infections were excluded. The diagnosis combined clinical symptoms, thyroxine, TRAb, thyroid ultrasound and orbital computed tomography scans.

Material for sequencing was peripheral blood or thyroid tissue (not recorded which). The TCR sequence derives from an adult man with Graves' hyperthyroidism. The chain uses TRBV7-2 and TRBJ2-7, with D possibly TRBD2 on 6 matching bases. The CDR3 DNA reads TGTGCCAGCAGTATACCCGGCGGGGTAAGCTCCTACGAGCAGTACTTC. Its translation: CASSIPGGVSSYEQYF.